Detailed here is one TCR beta chain. The CDR3 totals 11 residues. Trimming stripped 1 base from V and 5 bases from J, with 5 bases between. Germline V gene data show CDR1 as DFQATT and CDR2 as SNEGSKA (reference sequence). The sample is drawn from a study of blood T cell repertoires in COVID-19. Study-level background: Specimens from acute and convalescent COVID-19 originated in the United States, Italy and Spain.

The data were produced by immunoSEQ multiplex PCR, yet TCRdb's version contains in-frame clones alone and is incomplete. The data hold fewer than 250,000 clones, with more than 70% observed a single time. This chain links TRBV20-1 with TRBJ1-2, with D unresolved. The sequence was obtained from a woman aged 55-69 years with acute or convalescent COVID-19. What was sequenced was peripheral blood. This chain's CDR3 is CSARVRYGYTF. The DNA for the CDR3 is TGCAGTGCTAGAGTGCGATATGGCTACACCTTC.